A single sample is the source of the 26 T cell receptor beta chains below, sequenced in a study of Graves' ophthalmopathy and Graves' hyperthyroidism. RNA transcripts were the source from which TCR beta CDR3 regions were amplified. An opening RT-PCR round employed HTBI primers and preceded a second-round multiplex PCR. One entry per CDR3 protein results from TCRdb running MiXCR on the multiplex PCR reads. This table holds 680,000 or so distinct CDR3 sequences, 22% found once. Material: peripheral blood. Every receptor here comes from a woman aged 18-29 years with stable Graves' hyperthyroidism. Some clones in this sample may be carry-over from other donors' samples.

Many counts were recorded for this clonotype. V usage is TRBV28 and J usage is TRBJ1-3; 9 bases line up with TRBD1. CDR3 length equals 17 residues. Losses at the gene ends were 5 bases for V and 3 bases for J; bases not matched to a gene: 11. The V gene's germline CDR1 is MDHEN and CDR2 SYDVKM. This CDR3 is CASSPTPTGGLGNTIYF. The CDR3 DNA reads as TGTGCCAGCAGTCCAACGCCGACAGGGGGTCTTGGAAACACCATATATTTT.

This sequence joins TRBV12-3 or TRBV12-4 and TRBJ2-2; no reliable D call. Trimming removed 6 bases at V and 4 bases at J, with 15 bases between. The CDR3 runs 15 residues. The CDR3 region is CASSPPPSSTGELFF. CDR3 DNA sequence: TGTGCCAGCAGCCCCCCTCCTTCGTCCACCGGGGAGCTGTTTTTT.

This clonotype has ten or more counts. The rearrangement uses TRBV20-1 and TRBJ1-5, with D possibly TRBD1 on 6 matching bases. The CDR3 runs to 16 residues. With 3 bases removed from V and 3 bases from J, the gap between germline ends came to 18 bases. Germline V gene lookup returns CDR1 DFQATT and CDR2 SNEGSKA (reference sequence). CDR3 sequence: CSASISGRGDNQPQHF. The CDR3 coding sequence is TGCAGTGCTAGTATCTCGGGCAGGGGCGACAATCAGCCCCAGCATTTT.

The table lists this clonotype with many counts. This chain links TRBV12-3 or TRBV12-4 with TRBJ2-7, with D possibly called TRBD1 or TRBD2 (5 bases each). CDR3 length: 13 amino acids. V was cut by 5 bases and J by 1 base, with 9 bases left in between. The DNA for the CDR3 is TGTGCCAGCAGTAGGGGACCGTCCTACGAGCAGTACTTC. It encodes CASSRGPSYEQYF.

This clonotype was detected ten times or more. This rearrangement joins TRBV15 to TRBJ2-7; 7 nucleotides line up with TRBD1. The trim removed 0 bases at V and 1 base at J, leaving 3 bases unmatched. Germline loops: CDR1 LNHNV, CDR2 YYDKDF (reference sequence). This CDR3 is built from 15 residues. The CDR3 sequence: CATSREGTVSYEQYF. In DNA, the CDR3 is TGTGCCACCAGCAGAGAAGGGACAGTGTCCTACGAGCAGTACTTC.

This clonotype was recorded at least ten times. The gene calls are TRBV6-4 and TRBJ2-7; 8 bases are a match to TRBD1. The CDR3 consists of 16 residues. V lost 6 bases, J lost 6 bases, and 16 bases stayed unmatched. From germline, CDR1 is MRHNA and CDR2 SNTAGT. CDR3 sequence (DNA): TGTGCCAGCAGCCGACGCCCTCAGGGGGCGCGTACCGAGCAGTACTTC. Its protein product is CASSRRPQGARTEQYF.

This chain links TRBV28 with TRBJ2-4, with 12 bases that match TRBD1. The CDR3 length is 21 residues. V shed 3 bases, J shed 1 base, and the junction held 16 bases outside the gene matches. The germline V gene has CDR1 MDHEN and CDR2 SYDVKM. The CDR3 reads CASSFKVKGTGGRRAKNIQYF. Here the CDR3 DNA reads TGTGCCAGCAGTTTTAAGGTTAAGGGGACAGGGGGCCGGAGGGCCAAAAACATTCAGTACTTC.

This clonotype occurred many times. The chain employs TRBV27 and TRBJ2-5, with 12 bases lining up with TRBD1. Germline V gives CDR1 MNHEY, CDR2 SMNVEV (reference sequence). The CDR3 extends over 14 amino acids. J was trimmed by 5 bases and V by 9 bases; bases with no gene match: 7. The CDR3 DNA reads as TGTGCCAGGAGCACCGGGACAGGGGGCGAGACCCAGTACTTC. This gives the protein CARSTGTGGETQYF.

This clonotype was counted at least ten times. CDR3 amino acids: CASSTTRGGVQETQYF. The CDR3 bases are TGTGCCAGCAGCACGACACGCGGGGGGGTCCAAGAGACCCAGTACTTC. J is TRBJ2-5 and V is TRBV7-9, with 9 bases matching TRBD2. CDR1 and CDR2 (germline): SEHNR, FQNEAQ (reference sequence). This CDR3 is built from 16 residues. V dropped 5 bases and J dropped 1; count of bases not matched to a gene: 8.

This clonotype was seen many times. The rearrangement uses TRBV19 and TRBJ1-2, with D perhaps matching TRBD1 (5 bases). Trimming removed 8 bases at V and 8 bases at J, with 18 bases between. This CDR3 region has 13 residues. Germline-derived CDR1 and CDR2 are LNHDA and SQIVND (reference sequence). The CDR3 spells CASLDGTYGGYTF. DNA for the CDR3: TGTGCCAGTTTGGACGGGACCTATGGAGGCTACACCTTC.

A remark on this clonotype: Since a much larger clone is just one base distant, this may be a read error. This chain connects TRBV29-1 to TRBJ1-2; no firm D call. Germline V gene sequence: CDR1 SQVTM, CDR2 ANQGSEA. V gave up 8 bases and J gave up 4 bases, with 14 bases separating them. The CDR3 consists of 12 residues. The CDR3, as DNA: TGCAGCTCCTACGGGCAGCTCTATGGCTACACCTTC. It is translated as CSSYGQLYGYTF. Based on the CDR3 plus reference TRBV29-1 and TRBJ1-2, the full variable domain is SAVISQKPSRDICQRGTSLTIQCQVDSQVTMMFWYRQQPGQSLTLIATANQGSEATYESGFVIDKFPISRPNLTFSTLTVSNMSPEDSSIYLCSSYGQLYGYTFGSGTRLTVV.

This clonotype was recorded many times. DNA for the CDR3: TGTGCCAGCAGTTCCGTAGCGGGAGGTTCTGAGACCCAGTACTTC. This encodes CASSSVAGGSETQYF. The chain carries TRBV27 and TRBJ2-5, with TRBD2 matching 10 bases. The CDR3 contains 15 residues. Germline CDR1 reads MNHEY; CDR2 reads SMNVEV (reference sequence). Trimming at V came to 4 bases and at J to 5 bases, leaving 7 bases not matched to a gene.

In its sample, this clonotype was seen many times. V and J are TRBV30 and TRBJ1-2; 8 nucleotides match TRBD1. With 1 base clipped from V and 4 bases from J, the junction kept 8 bases outside the gene matches. This CDR3 has 15 residues. Germline V gene data show CDR1 as GTSNPN and CDR2 as SVGIG (reference sequence). Written as DNA, the CDR3 is TGTGCCTGGAGTGCCATTCGGACAGGGCGCTATGGCTACACCTTC. Its protein is CAWSAIRTGRYGYTF.

This chain joins TRBV12-3 or TRBV12-4 and TRBJ1-2, with D possibly being TRBD1 (6 bases). The CDR3 extends over 12 amino acids. Trimming took off 8 bases at V and 8 bases at J, with 15 bases between the two ends. CDR3 bases: TGTGCCAGCGGGGGCTTTGAACCGGGCTACACCTTC. Its protein is CASGGFEPGYTF.

This clonotype was recorded many times. The chain is built from TRBV15 and TRBJ1-2; the D gene is possibly TRBD1 (5 bases). Trimming took 3 bases from V and 2 from J, leaving 7 bases between them. The V gene's germline CDR1 is LNHNV and CDR2 YYDKDF (reference sequence). The CDR3 is 13 residues long. The CDR3: CATSSRDNYGYTF. The CDR3, as DNA: TGTGCCACCAGCAGCCGGGACAACTATGGCTACACCTTC.

The table lists this clonotype with a few counts. The chain uses TRBV30 and TRBJ1-3; D ambiguous. Germline CDR1 reads GTSNPN; CDR2 reads SVGIG (reference sequence). V was trimmed by 3 bases and J by 0 bases, leaving 9 bases between them. The CDR3 is 14 amino acids. The DNA of the CDR3 is TGTGCCTGGAGGGCAAAGAACTCTGGAAACACCATATATTTT. Translating gives CAWRAKNSGNTIYF. Filled out from reference TRBV30 and TRBJ1-3, the complete variable domain reads SQTIHQWPATLVQPVGSPLSLECTVEGTSNPNLYWYRQAAGRGLQLLFYSVGIGQISSEVPQNLSASRPQDRQFILSSKKLLLSDSGFYLCAWRAKNSGNTIYFGEGSWLTVV.

A single count supports this clonotype. The chain employs TRBV27 and TRBJ1-1, with TRBD1 identical over 7 bases. Trimming cost V 4 bases and J 0 bases; bases outside gene matches: 5. CDR3 size: 15 residues. Germline CDR1 and CDR2: MNHEY and SMNVEV (reference sequence). Written as DNA, the CDR3 is TGTGCCAGCAGTTCAGGGGGGACCATGAACACTGAAGCTTTCTTT. Encoded protein: CASSSGGTMNTEAFF.

This clonotype was observed many times. The rearrangement links TRBV7-9 to TRBJ1-6, with D hard to call. Trimming removed 5 bases from V and 8 bases from J, with 13 bases in between. The CDR3 runs 14 residues. Germline lookup yields CDR1 SEHNR and CDR2 FQNEAQ (reference sequence). CDR3 in amino acids: CASSPDGNYSPLHF. CDR3 DNA: TGTGCCAGCAGCCCGGACGGAAACTATTCACCCCTCCACTTT.

This clonotype was recorded many times. The V gene is TRBV7-9, the J gene TRBJ1-1; D not resolved. The CDR3 spans 16 residues. The germline CDR1 and CDR2 sequences are SEHNR and FQNEAQ (reference sequence). V lost 4 bases and J 1 base, leaving 16 bases between the germline ends. CDR3 nucleotides: TGTGCCAGCAGCTCACCTTACGTGGACGGGAACACTGAAGCTTTCTTT. Its translation is CASSSPYVDGNTEAFF. The complete variable domain, with remaining parts taken from reference TRBV7-9 and TRBJ1-1, reads DTGVSQNPRHKITKRGQNVTFRCDPISEHNRLYWYRQTLGQGPEFLTYFQNEAQLEKSRLLSDRFSAERPKGSFSTLEIQRTEQGDSAMYLCASSSPYVDGNTEAFFGQGTRLTVV.

This clonotype appeared a few times. The genes are TRBV7-2 and TRBJ2-7; D is possibly TRBD2 (6 bases). V was clipped by 1 base and J by 2 bases, with 12 bases between them. The CDR3 loop spans 15 amino acids. In germline, CDR1 is SGHTA, CDR2 FQGNSA. The CDR3 DNA follows: TGTGCCAGCAGCTTAGGGTTAGCGGCCGCCTACGAGCAGTACTTC. This encodes CASSLGLAAAYEQYF. The variable domain in full, completed from reference TRBV7-2 and TRBJ2-7, reads GAGVSQSPSNKVTEKGKDVELRCDPISGHTALYWYRQSLGQGLEFLIYFQGNSAPDKSGLPSDRFSAERTGGSVSTLTIQRTQQEDSAVYLCASSLGLAAAYEQYFGPGTRLTVT.

This clonotype was observed many times. The V call is TRBV6-1, the J call TRBJ2-2; 9 bases are shared with TRBD1. CDR1 is MNHNS, CDR2 SASEGT, per germline. V was clipped by 6 bases and J by 0 bases; unmatched bases: 2. The length of the CDR3 is 15 residues. In DNA form, the CDR3 reads TGTGCCAGCAGGAGGACAGGGGCGAACACCGGGGAGCTGTTTTTT. Its protein product is CASRRTGANTGELFF.

This clonotype was seen a handful of times. This chain links TRBV6-2 or TRBV6-3 with TRBJ1-5; D is unclear. The CDR3 is made up of 14 amino acids. V was shortened by 4 bases and J by 6 bases, with 13 bases between the two germline ends. Germline V gene lookup returns CDR1 MNHEY and CDR2 SVGEGT. The DNA for the CDR3 is TGTGCCAGCAGTTTACTCGGATCCAGTCAGCCCCAGCATTTT. Its protein product is CASSLLGSSQPQHF.

The V call is TRBV30, the J call TRBJ2-7; D is uncertain. The germline V gene encodes CDR1 GTSNPN and CDR2 SVGIG (reference sequence). Trimming stripped 8 bases from V and 4 bases from J, with 15 bases between. There are 12 residues in the CDR3. The CDR3 sequence is CALNRQGYEQYF. The CDR3 DNA sequence: TGTGCCCTGAATCGTCAAGGATACGAGCAGTACTTC.

This clonotype came up many times. V is TRBV6-5 and J is TRBJ2-7, with D possibly matching TRBD1 (6 bases). Germline V gene lookup returns CDR1 MNHEY and CDR2 SVGAGI. The CDR3 runs to 13 residues. The V end lost 4 bases, the J end lost 5 bases, and 12 bases lay between the germline ends. The CDR3 coding sequence is TGTGCCAGCAGTTTACAGGGCCCCCACGAGCAGTACTTC. Its protein is CASSLQGPHEQYF.

The rearrangement uses TRBV20-1 and TRBJ2-7; 9 nucleotides line up with TRBD1. Trimming at V came to 3 bases and at J to 4 bases, leaving 10 bases not matched to a gene. Germline assignment: CDR1 DFQATT and CDR2 SNEGSKA (reference sequence). The CDR3 extends over 15 amino acids. The CDR3 loop reads CSARGRNRGRYEQYF. The CDR3 DNA sequence: TGCAGTGCTAGGGGGCGGAACAGGGGGCGGTACGAGCAGTACTTC.

In its sample, this clonotype was seen a few times. The chain carries TRBV2 and TRBJ2-5, with 10 bases lining up with TRBD2. This CDR3 has 15 amino acids. CDR1 and CDR2 from the germline V gene are SNHLY and FYNNEI. After removal of 7 bases from V and 2 bases from J, the junction contained 7 bases not matched to a gene. CDR3 in amino acids: CASTLAGFTQETQYF. The CDR3 nucleotides read TGTGCCAGCACACTAGCGGGATTTACTCAAGAGACCCAGTACTTC.